The rows below give T cell receptor beta chains drawn from one sample of a study of shared clonotypes between healthy human individuals. Generated by immunoSEQ multiplex PCR, the TCRdb table keeps only in-frame clones and is missing some. The sample has about 660,000 clones, around two thirds seen once; the top ten hold under 2%. The sequenced material came from memory CD4+ T cells sorted from blood. These receptors all stem from a woman in her thirties in good health. The CDR3 runs from the conserved cysteine through the conserved F or W. D genes are given only for firm matches. Clone size appears in some rows only: once, few, many, or a class for an expanded clone.

d_gene,j_gene,v_gene,abundance,CDR3aa
TRBD1,TRBJ2-7,TRBV18,.,CASSPQLPPEGAHEQYF
TRBD2,TRBJ2-1,TRBV10-2,few,CASSGVGLARSTNEQFF
.,TRBJ2-3,TRBV28,once,CASSSGSTDTQYF
TRBD2,TRBJ2-1,TRBV28,.,CASSSGTSGTPLGQFF
.,TRBJ1-1,TRBV5-1,.,CASSLAGGRMNTEAFF
.,TRBJ1-4,TRBV30,.,CAWSVGQLEKLFF
.,TRBJ2-2,TRBV11-1,.,CASSWQTGELFF
.,TRBJ2-7,TRBV19,.,CASSSRGQGYSYEQYF
.,TRBJ2-3,TRBV6-1,.,CASSAGYTDTQYF
.,TRBJ2-3,TRBV5-1,.,CASSIQGSGTDTQYF
TRBD1,TRBJ2-5,TRBV2,few,CASTPRTGSRGTQYF
.,TRBJ2-1,TRBV7-9,.,CASSLGTSLNEQFF
.,TRBJ2-3,TRBV29-1,once,CSGGPGTYTQYF